The clone carrying this T cell receptor beta chain was seen at least ten times. The antigen remains unidentified. The sample originates from a study of T-cell reconstitution after alpha-beta-depleted transplantation in children. Findings and caveats of the study: Recipient T cells and thymic progenitors that survived gave rise to the high TCRbeta diversity observed at day 60 in some patients. The study reportedly traced alpha-beta T cells about two months after transplant to several hundred expanded graft clones. A year post-transplant, T-cell counts and diversity derived mostly from newly produced T cells.

Unique molecular identifiers were incorporated when the TCRbeta library was constructed. TCRdb ran MiXCR on the PCR reads and lists one entry per CDR3 protein. The sample consists of 450,000 to 600,000 distinct CDR3 sequences, over 9.5% of them appearing once. This receptor was obtained from a child aged 2 to 10 with inherited bone marrow failure, due to receive a stem cell transplant. The source was PBMCs, collected before TCRalphabeta/CD19-depleted stem cell transplant.

DNA of the CDR3: TGTGCCAGCAGTTTCCGTAGCGGAGGACAGTTCTTC. This encodes CASSFRSGGQFF. This chain uses TRBV12-3 or TRBV12-4 with TRBJ2-1; possible D gene TRBD2, 6 bases. Between the trimmed V and J ends, which lost 3 bases and 13 bases, there was a span of 13 bases. CDR3 length equals 12 residues.